The entry that follows covers one T cell receptor beta chain sequence. Its antigen is unidentified. PCR involved 60 Vbeta and 13 Jbeta primers. The repertoire was sequenced with immunoSEQ multiplex PCR; TCRdb's copy has only in-frame clones and lacks some. Seen here are 90,000 to 150,000 clones, 77% observed once, and the top ten hold roughly 4%. The CDR3 is made up of 15 amino acids. Trimming shortened V by 5 bases and J by 4 bases, and 15 bases separated the two germline ends. Germline V lookup: CDR1 MNHEY, CDR2 SVGAGI. The data originate from a study of cytomegalovirus exposure and HLA in healthy donors. Findings of the study overall: Overall, approximately 150 TCR beta chains were annotated as cytomegalovirus-associated. Most subjects' HLA-A and HLA-B alleles were reportedly predicted from TCR beta sequences. Using the classifier, cytomegalovirus status was reportedly diagnosed with high specificity and sensitivity.

The sequence derives from a human donor in good health. The V gene is TRBV6-5, the J gene TRBJ1-3; D is perhaps TRBD1 (6 bases). The material sequenced was PBMCs. The CDR3 DNA reads as TGTGCCAGCAGTCCAAGAGGGGGGGCCGGAAACACCATATATTTT. Amino acid sequence: CASSPRGGAGNTIYF.